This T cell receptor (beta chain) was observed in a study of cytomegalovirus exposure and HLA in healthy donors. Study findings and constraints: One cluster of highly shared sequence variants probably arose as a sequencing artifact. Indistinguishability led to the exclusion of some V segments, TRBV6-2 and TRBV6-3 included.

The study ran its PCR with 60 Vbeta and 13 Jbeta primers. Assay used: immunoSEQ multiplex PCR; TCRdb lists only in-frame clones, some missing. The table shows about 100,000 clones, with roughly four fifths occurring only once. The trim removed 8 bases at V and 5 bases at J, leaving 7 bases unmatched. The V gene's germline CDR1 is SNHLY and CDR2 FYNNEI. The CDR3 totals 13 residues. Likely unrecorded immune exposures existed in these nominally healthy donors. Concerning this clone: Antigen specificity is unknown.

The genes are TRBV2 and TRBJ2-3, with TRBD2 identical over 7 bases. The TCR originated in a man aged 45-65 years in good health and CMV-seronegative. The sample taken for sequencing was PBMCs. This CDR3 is CASQLARGDTQYF. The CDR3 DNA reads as TGTGCCAGCCAACTAGCGAGGGGAGATACGCAGTATTTT. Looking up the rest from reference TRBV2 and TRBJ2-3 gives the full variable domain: EPEVTQTPSHQVTQMGQEVILRCVPISNHLYFYWYRQILGQKVEFLVSFYNNEISEKSEIFDDQFSVERPDGSNFTLKIRSTKLEDSAMYFCASQLARGDTQYFGPGTRLTVL.